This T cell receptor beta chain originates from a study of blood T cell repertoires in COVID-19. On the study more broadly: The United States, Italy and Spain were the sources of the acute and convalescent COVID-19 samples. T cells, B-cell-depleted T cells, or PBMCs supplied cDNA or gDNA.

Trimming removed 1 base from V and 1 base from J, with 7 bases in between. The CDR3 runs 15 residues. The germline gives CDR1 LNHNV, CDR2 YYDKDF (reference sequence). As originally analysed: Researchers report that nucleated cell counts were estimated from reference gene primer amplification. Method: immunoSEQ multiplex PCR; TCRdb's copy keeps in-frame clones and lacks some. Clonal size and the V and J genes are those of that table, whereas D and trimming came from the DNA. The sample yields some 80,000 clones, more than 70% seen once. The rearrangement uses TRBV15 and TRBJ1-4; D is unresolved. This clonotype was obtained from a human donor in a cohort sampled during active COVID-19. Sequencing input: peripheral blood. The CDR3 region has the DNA TGTGCCACCAGCAGAGGAGGGCAAACTAATGAAAAACTGTTTTTT. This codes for CATSRGGQTNEKLFF.